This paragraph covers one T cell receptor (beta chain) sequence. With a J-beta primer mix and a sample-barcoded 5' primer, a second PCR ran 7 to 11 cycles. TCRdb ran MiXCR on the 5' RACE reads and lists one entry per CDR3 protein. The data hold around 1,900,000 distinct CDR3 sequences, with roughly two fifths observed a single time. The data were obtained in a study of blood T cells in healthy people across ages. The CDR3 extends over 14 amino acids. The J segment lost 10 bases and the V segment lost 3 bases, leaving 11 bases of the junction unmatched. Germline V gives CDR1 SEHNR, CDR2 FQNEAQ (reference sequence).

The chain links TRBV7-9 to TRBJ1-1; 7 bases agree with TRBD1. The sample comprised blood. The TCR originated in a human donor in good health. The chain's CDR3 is CASSLPLGQGGAFF. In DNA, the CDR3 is TGTGCCAGCAGCTTGCCCCTTGGGCAGGGGGGAGCTTTCTTT.